These T cell receptor beta chains were read from a single sample in a study of cytomegalovirus exposure and HLA in healthy donors. Method: immunoSEQ multiplex PCR; TCRdb's copy keeps in-frame clones and lacks some. Of 100,000 to 150,000 clones in the sample, around two thirds were seen once. Material for sequencing was PBMCs. The source is a woman in her forties in good health and CMV-seropositive. The CDR3 runs from the conserved cysteine through the conserved F or W.

len	v_gene	CDR3aa
17	TRBV6-1	CASSEIAGQGSNYGYTF
15	TRBV4-1	CASSFSGSVGNEQFF
14	TRBV7-9	CASRLDTRGHEQFF
19	TRBV27	CASSLAGQGYGSYNSPLHF
13	TRBV27	CASSSFGNQPQHF
15	TRBV7-9	CASSVGTGGTLGYTF
16	TRBV7-8	CASRAGVSLDTGELFF
15	TRBV10-3	CAISEPYSAQETQYF
14	TRBV5-1	CASSTGTRVDTQYF
14	TRBV5-1	CASRPVPSVAEQYF
12	TRBV27	CASRSSRNEQFF
15	TRBV11-2	CASSPRPGMNTEAFF
12	TRBV10-3	CAISETDYEQYF
15	TRBV30	CAWSAGGRGADTQYF
15	TRBV2	CASSDTARGRYEQYF
15	TRBV11-2	CASSPGTGESQPQHF
14	TRBV10-3	CAISPGLAGDEQFF
15	TRBV5-1	CASSSGTSAQETQYF
14	TRBV10-2	CASSEGGPGNTIYF
16	TRBV7-9	CASSFRAGPFSYEQYF
15	TRBV6-5	CASSNPQGINSEAFF
14	TRBV9	CASSVGSGGNEQFF
17	TRBV5-1	CASSSQLGQGLGNTIYF
13	TRBV6-5	CASSQSSYYGYTF
15	TRBV5-1	CASSLAGQGTDTQYF
14	TRBV28	CASSLQVTNEKLFF
14	TRBV6-5	CASTNRGGGTEAFF
14	TRBV5-6	CASSPTGGWTEAFF
14	TRBV5-1	CASSLRQGGSPLHF
16	TRBV11-3	CASSPGLAGGEETQYF
13	TRBV5-6	CASSLEQGTEAFF
15	TRBV6-5	CASSYHDRVGETQYF
13	TRBV7-2	CASSLVSRDTQYF
14	TRBV12-5	CASGLWEGSDTQYF
13	TRBV15	CATSSSTSETQYF
14	TRBV11-2	CASSLIEGITEAFF